The 6 T cell receptor beta chains in this list originate from one sample, sequenced in a study of fetal regulatory T cell absence and autoimmunity (dated by TCRdb to the late 2010s). Receptor amplification or capture employed the immunoSEQ multiplex PCR assay. TCRdb obtained this table from immuneACCESS and retained in-frame rearrangements with V and J assigned. These tables miss some clones; where compared with another copy, unresolved V genes account for less than half of the shortfall, and the remainder is unexplained. The sample profile shows around 100,000 clones; approximately 79% of them were found once. The top ten clonotypes cover roughly 2% of the sample. The sequencing input was pancreas tissue. The receptors here all came from a male donor with IPEX syndrome.

V and J are TRBV10-1 and TRBJ1-4, with D unresolved. The germline V gene encodes CDR1 WNHNN and CDR2 SYGVQD (reference sequence). V shed 11 bases and J shed 5 bases, with 9 bases lying between them. This CDR3 has 11 residues. The CDR3 reads CAGTKNEKLFF. CDR3 DNA sequence: TGCGCCGGTACTAAAAATGAAAAACTGTTTTTT.

This sequence joins TRBV6-5 and TRBJ1-1; D gene ambiguous. CDR3 length equals 15 residues. V lost 0 bases and J 0 bases, leaving 8 bases between the germline ends. Germline V gives CDR1 MNHEY, CDR2 SVGAGI. The CDR3 loop is CASSYSRLMNTEAFF. In DNA form, the CDR3 reads TGTGCCAGCAGTTACTCGAGACTGATGAACACTGAAGCTTTCTTT.

The chain combines TRBV9 with TRBJ2-3; D not certain. V lost 0 bases to trimming and J lost 2 bases, with 10 bases between them. Germline CDR1 reads SGDLS; CDR2 reads YYNGEE. This CDR3 spans 15 amino acids. DNA of the CDR3: TGTGCCAGCAGCGTAGATCTTGGGGTCACAGATACGCAGTATTTT. This sequence encodes CASSVDLGVTDTQYF.

This clone has just a few counts. The chain couples TRBV5-5 to TRBJ2-7; D not resolved. Trimming took off 1 base at V and 2 bases at J, with 10 bases between the two ends. The CDR3 extends over 14 amino acids. The germline V gene encodes CDR1 SGHKS and CDR2 YYEKEE (reference sequence). The DNA for the CDR3 is TGTGCCAGCAGCTTGTCCCGGAACGCCTACGAGCAGTACTTC. Its protein product is CASSLSRNAYEQYF.

In its sample, this clone was seen a few times. This chain joins TRBV6-4 and TRBJ1-3, with D unclear. Trimming left V 10 bases short and J 4 bases short, with 11 bases between. CDR1 and CDR2 (germline): MRHNA, SNTAGT. The CDR3 spans 12 residues. The CDR3 loop is CAIRAPGNTIYF. The CDR3 DNA follows: TGTGCCATCCGGGCCCCAGGAAACACCATATATTTT.

The V and J genes are TRBV5-4 and TRBJ2-7; weak D call: TRBD1 (6 bases). The CDR3 contains 13 residues. The V gene's germline CDR1 is SGHNT and CDR2 YYREEE (reference sequence). V was cut by 3 bases and J by 0 bases, with 7 bases left in between. The CDR3 region has the DNA TGTGCCAGCAGCTCGGACAGCTCCTACGAGCAGTACTTC. This gives the protein CASSSDSSYEQYF.